The rows below give T cell receptor beta chains drawn from one sample of a study of CD8 T cells in Susac syndrome. TCRdb re-called the immunoSEQ multiplex PCR reads through MiXCR, storing one row per CDR3 protein. Among about 150,000 distinct CDR3 sequences, under 97% were seen once, and the ten largest hold 0.084%. Sequencing was carried out using CD4+ T cells from PBMCs. The receptors were gathered from a human donor with Susac syndrome. The CDR3 runs from the conserved cysteine through the conserved F or W. D genes are given only for firm matches. Not every row has a clone size; where given, it reads once, few, many or a size class.

TRBJ2-7 | TRBV29-1 | TRBD2 | once | TGCAGCGTCGGGGGGTTTATAAAACGTCGAACCTACGAGCAGTACTTC | CSVGGFIKRRTYEQYF
TRBJ2-7 | TRBV20-1 | . | . | TGCAGTGCTACCGACAACGAGCAGTACTTC | CSATDNEQYF
TRBJ1-2 | TRBV10-3 | TRBD1 | . | TGTGCCATCAGCGAACAGGGGATCGGCTATGGCTACACCTTC | CAISEQGIGYGYTF
TRBJ2-3 | TRBV6-5 | TRBD2 | . | TGTGCCAGCAGTTACTCGAGCGGGAGGGCCCCCACAGATACGCAGTATTTT | CASSYSSGRAPTDTQYF
TRBJ1-1 | TRBV6-5 | TRBD1 | . | TGTGCCAGCAGTTACGACAGGGGGCGAGGCACTGAAGCTTTCTTT | CASSYDRGRGTEAFF
TRBJ2-1 | TRBV4-1 | TRBD2 | . | TGCGCCAGCAGCCAAGATAGAGCGGGAGGTCGGAGCTCCTACAATGAGCAGTTCTTC | CASSQDRAGGRSSYNEQFF
TRBJ2-3 | TRBV20-1 | TRBD2 | . | TGCAGTGCTAGAGGCCCCGGGACTACTTCCCCGAATACGCAGTATTTT | CSARGPGTTSPNTQYF
TRBJ2-1 | TRBV2 | . | . | TGTGCCAGCAGTGGAGGGGGGGGCAATGAGCAGTTCTTC | CASSGGGGNEQFF
TRBJ2-5 | TRBV6-4 | . | once | TGTGCCAGCATGCGCCCCGGGGGCTACCAAGAGACCCAGTACTTC | CASMRPGGYQETQYF
TRBJ2-1 | TRBV18 | . | . | TGTGCCAGCTCACGGCTGGACTTGACTGATGAGCAGTTCTTC | CASSRLDLTDEQFF
TRBJ1-1 | TRBV29-1 | . | . | TGCAGCGTTGTTCGACCTTTGAACACTGAAGCTTTCTTT | CSVVRPLNTEAFF
TRBJ1-1 | TRBV6-6 | . | . | TGTGCCAGTACTGAGGGTAGGACTGAAGCTTTCTTT | CASTEGRTEAFF
TRBJ2-7 | TRBV20-1 | . | . | TGCAGTGCCAAGTCCCAGAAATTAAAGGGCGAGCAGTACTTC | CSAKSQKLKGEQYF
TRBJ2-3 | TRBV20-1 | . | . | TGCAGTGCTAGTGGTCAGGGGAGAACAGATACGCAGTATTTT | CSASGQGRTDTQYF
TRBJ1-5 | TRBV12-3/TRBV12-4 | . | . | TGTGCCAGCAGTCAACAGGGATCTCAGCCCCAGCATTTT | CASSQQGSQPQHF
TRBJ2-5 | TRBV12-3/TRBV12-4 | TRBD2 | . | TGTGCCAGCAGTTTGCCCGGGACTAGAGTGACCCAGTACTTC | CASSLPGTRVTQYF
TRBJ2-7 | TRBV3-1 | . | . | TGTGCCAGCAGCCAAGCACGAACAATCTACGAGCAGTACTTC | CASSQARTIYEQYF
TRBJ1-2 | TRBV18 | . | once | TGTGCCAGCTCACCATCCGATCAGTACTATGGCTACACCTTC | CASSPSDQYYGYTF
TRBJ1-1 | TRBV7-6 | . | . | TGTGCCAGCAGCTTAGGAACGGTAATGAACACTGAAGCTTTCTTT | CASSLGTVMNTEAFF
TRBJ2-2 | TRBV11-3 | . | . | TGTGCCAGCAGCTTTCGCCACGGGTCTCGGGGGGAGCTGTTTTTT | CASSFRHGSRGELFF
TRBJ1-2 | TRBV6-5 | TRBD1 | . | TGTGCCAGCAGAAATCCGGGACAGGTGGTCTACACCTTC | CASRNPGQVVYTF
TRBJ2-1 | TRBV12-3/TRBV12-4 | . | once | TGTGCCAGCAGTTTAGAAGGGGTAAATGAGCAGTTCTTC | CASSLEGVNEQFF
TRBJ2-7 | TRBV5-5 | TRBD1 | . | TGTGCCAGCAGCATCGGGACAGCGAGCTCCTACGAGCAGTACTTC | CASSIGTASSYEQYF
TRBJ2-7 | TRBV9 | TRBD1 | . | TGTGCCAGCAGCGTAGGACGGACAGGGCACTACGAGCAGTACTTC | CASSVGRTGHYEQYF
TRBJ2-5 | TRBV28 | TRBD2 | once | TGTGCCAGCAGTTTCCGGACTAGCGGGAGCCAAGAGACCCAGTACTTC | CASSFRTSGSQETQYF
TRBJ2-2 | TRBV4-1 | TRBD2 | . | TGCGCCAGCAGCCTGGGACTAGCGGGCGTCGTCACCGGGGAGCTGTTTTTT | CASSLGLAGVVTGELFF